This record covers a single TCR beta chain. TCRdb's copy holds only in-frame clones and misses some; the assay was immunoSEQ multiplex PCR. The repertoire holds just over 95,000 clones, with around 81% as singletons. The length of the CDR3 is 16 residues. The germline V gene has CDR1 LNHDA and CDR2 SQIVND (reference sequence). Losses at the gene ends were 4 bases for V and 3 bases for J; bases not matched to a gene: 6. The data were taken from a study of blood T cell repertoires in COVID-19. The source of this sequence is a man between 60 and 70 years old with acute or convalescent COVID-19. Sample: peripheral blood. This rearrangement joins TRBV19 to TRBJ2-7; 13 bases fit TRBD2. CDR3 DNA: TGTGCCAGTAGTACCCCACTAGCGGGGGGGAACTACGAGCAGTACTTC. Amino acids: CASSTPLAGGNYEQYF.